Below are 14 T cell receptor beta chains sequenced from a single sample in a study of persistence of HIV-infected CD4 T cells. The libraries were made with immunoSEQ version 4 in survey mode. Assay: immunoSEQ multiplex PCR; the TCRdb copy retains only in-frame clones and omits some. The sample consists of 25,000 to 35,000 clones, roughly 70% of them appearing once. An overlapping HIV-1 Gag peptide pool stimulated these cells at 1 ug/peptide/mL. CD4+ T cells upregulating both CD40 ligand and CD69 were sorted as responding cells. No cognate antigen is known for these TCRs. The sequencing here drew on CD4+ T cells sorted from PBMCs after approximately 19-hour stimulation, taken from a patient who received antiretroviral therapy. The receptor source for this set is an adult man with HIV who was CMV-seropositive.

The chain couples TRBV2 to TRBJ2-7; 9 bases are shared with TRBD1. The CDR3 runs 13 residues. Germline-derived CDR1 and CDR2 are SNHLY and FYNNEI. V trimming: 7 bases; J trimming: 5 bases; junction bases outside the gene matches: 6. The CDR3 here is CASTLGQGHEQYF. The CDR3 nucleotides are TGTGCCAGCACCCTTGGACAGGGGCACGAGCAGTACTTC.

The chain couples TRBV19 to TRBJ2-1, with D possibly being TRBD1 or TRBD2 (7 bases each). Germline assignment: CDR1 LNHDA and CDR2 SQIVND (reference sequence). The CDR3 spans 14 residues. Trimming stripped 3 bases from V and 9 bases from J, with 15 bases between. The CDR3 region has the DNA TGTGCCAGTAGTATTCGGCAGGGGGAGGGTGAGCAGTTCTTC. Translated, it gives CASSIRQGEGEQFF.

The chain couples TRBV28 to TRBJ2-1; 8 bases are shared with TRBD2. V lost 2 bases, J lost 1 base, and 7 bases stayed unmatched. The germline V gene has CDR1 MDHEN and CDR2 SYDVKM. This CDR3 has 17 residues. For the CDR3, the DNA is TGTGCCAGCAGTTTACGAACGGGGGGGCTATCCTACAATGAGCAGTTCTTC. Protein sequence: CASSLRTGGLSYNEQFF.

The chain employs TRBV7-9 and TRBJ1-6; D gene unclear. The germline CDR1 and CDR2 sequences are SEHNR and FQNEAQ (reference sequence). The CDR3 runs to 15 residues. Trimming removed 1 base at V and 9 bases at J, with 13 bases between. The CDR3 coding sequence is TGTGCCAGCAGCTTAGATGGGGTATCGAGTTCACCCCTCCACTTT. Its protein product is CASSLDGVSSSPLHF.

This clone was seen a handful of times. The chain employs TRBV9 and TRBJ1-2; D is ambiguous. Germline CDR1 SGDLS, CDR2 YYNGEE. The V end was cut by 3 bases, the J end by 4 bases, with 7 bases between. The CDR3 covers 12 residues. The CDR3 bases are TGTGCCAGCAGCGATTTAAGCTATGGCTACACCTTC. Amino acids: CASSDLSYGYTF.

The chain recombines TRBV19 with TRBJ2-7; TRBD1 matches at 8 bases. This CDR3 spans 13 amino acids. Trimming cost V 7 bases and J 1 base; bases outside gene matches: 3. CDR1 LNHDA and CDR2 SQIVND come from the germline V gene (reference sequence). Written as DNA, the CDR3 is TGTGCCAGTAAAGGGACAGGATCCTACGAGCAGTACTTC. It encodes CASKGTGSYEQYF.

The chain is built from TRBV6-1 and TRBJ1-1; TRBD1 matches 8 bases. Germline V CDR1 and CDR2: MNHNS, SASEGT. Trimming cost V 2 bases and J 5 bases; bases outside gene matches: 10. CDR3 length: 16 residues. The CDR3 loop reads CASSEQTGVGKTEAFF. Here the CDR3 DNA reads TGTGCCAGCAGTGAACAGACAGGGGTAGGGAAGACTGAAGCTTTCTTT.

V and J are TRBV7-9 and TRBJ1-2; D is undetermined. Germline assignment: CDR1 SEHNR and CDR2 FQNEAQ (reference sequence). The V end was cut by 2 bases, the J end by 1 base, with 17 bases between. The CDR3 is 17 amino acids. The CDR3 sequence is CASSLSQTAEINYGYTF. DNA of the CDR3: TGTGCCAGCAGCTTAAGTCAAACAGCCGAGATTAACTATGGCTACACCTTC.

The genes are TRBV7-8 and TRBJ1-5, with D perhaps matching TRBD1 (5 bases). Between the trimmed V and J ends, which lost 8 bases and 4 bases, there was a span of 12 bases. Germline CDR1 reads SGHVS; CDR2 reads FQNEAQ. This CDR3 spans 13 amino acids. This chain's CDR3 is CASGGVSNQPQHF. In nucleotides, the CDR3 is TGTGCCAGCGGAGGGGTATCGAATCAGCCCCAGCATTTT.

Concerning this clone: Other nucleotide sequences from this sample produce the same CDR3. V gene TRBV7-9 combines with J gene TRBJ2-7, with TRBD2 as a possible D gene (5 bases). With 5 bases removed from V and 7 bases from J, the gap between germline ends came to 15 bases. CDR1 and CDR2 from the germline V gene are SEHNR and FQNEAQ (reference sequence). This CDR3 spans 13 amino acids. CDR3 sequence: CASSLRPTGEQYF. CDR3 sequence (DNA): TGTGCCAGCAGCCTCCGGCCCACGGGGGAGCAGTACTTC. Looking up the rest from reference TRBV7-9 and TRBJ2-7 gives the full variable domain: DTGVSQNPRHKITKRGQNVTFRCDPISEHNRLYWYRQTLGQGPEFLTYFQNEAQLEKSRLLSDRFSAERPKGSFSTLEIQRTEQGDSAMYLCASSLRPTGEQYFGPGTRLTVT.

The V call is TRBV9, the J call TRBJ1-1; 7 bases align to TRBD1. The CDR3 is made up of 16 amino acids. V lost 4 bases to trimming and J lost 2 bases; unmatched junction nucleotides: 11. Germline loops: CDR1 SGDLS, CDR2 YYNGEE. CDR3 sequence: CASSPRTGPSNTEAFF. The CDR3 nucleotides read TGTGCCAGCAGCCCCAGGACAGGACCTAGCAACACTGAAGCTTTCTTT.

This chain uses TRBV2 with TRBJ1-5, with 7 bases that match TRBD1. The CDR3 extends over 16 amino acids. The J segment lost 4 bases and the V segment lost 8 bases, leaving 14 bases of the junction unmatched. The germline V gene encodes CDR1 SNHLY and CDR2 FYNNEI. The CDR3 DNA reads as TGTGCCAGCTCACAAACGCCGGGACAGAGAAATCAGCCCCAGCATTTT. Translation gives CASSQTPGQRNQPQHF.

The chain has TRBV19 and TRBJ1-2; a possible D gene is TRBD1 (6 bases). CDR3 length equals 15 residues. The germline V gene has CDR1 LNHDA and CDR2 SQIVND (reference sequence). Trimming shortened V by 6 bases and J by 8 bases, and 22 bases separated the two germline ends. CDR3 in amino acids: CASRPGPGATEGYTF. The CDR3 DNA follows: TGTGCCAGTAGGCCTGGGCCAGGGGCCACCGAAGGCTACACCTTC. The variable domain in full, with the rest retrieved from reference TRBV19 and TRBJ1-2, is DGGITQSPKYLFRKEGQNVTLSCEQNLNHDAMYWYRQDPGQGLRLIYYSQIVNDFQKGDIAEGYSVSREKKESFPLTVTSAQKNPTAFYLCASRPGPGATEGYTFGSGTRLTVV.

The J gene is TRBJ1-5, the V gene TRBV14; 8 bases match TRBD1. The CDR3 runs to 14 residues. The ends lost 4 bases at V and 1 base at J; junction bases unmatched: 0. In germline, CDR1 is SGHDN, CDR2 FVKESK. The CDR3 region has the DNA TGTGCCAGCAGCCGACAGGGGAGCAATCAGCCCCAGCATTTT. Its protein is CASSRQGSNQPQHF.